The 15 T cell receptor beta chains in this list originate from one sample, sequenced in a study of a mutant IDH1 vaccine in newly diagnosed glioma. Specified time point: week 11, during vaccination. Topical imiquimod accompanied each vaccine dose, which consisted of 300 ug of mutant IDH1 20-mer peptide. Assay used: immunoSEQ multiplex PCR; TCRdb lists only in-frame clones, some missing. This table holds some 120,000 clones, around 80% found once. The antigens for these receptors are not known. The sample was PBMCs, taken from a glioma patient whose treatment included an IDH1 peptide vaccine. The receptors stem from a man aged 35-49 years with glioma.

This CDR3 is CASSFSSSGANVLTF. The CDR3 nucleotides are TGTGCCAGCAGTTTCTCGAGCTCTGGGGCCAACGTCCTGACTTTC. The V call is TRBV6-5, the J call TRBJ2-6; D is unclear. Germline V gene data show CDR1 as MNHEY and CDR2 as SVGAGI. This CDR3 is built from 15 residues. V was pared by 4 bases and J by 0 bases, with 7 bases between.

The chain links TRBV7-9 to TRBJ2-3; TRBD2 matches at 8 bases. The CDR3 spans 16 residues. CDR1 is SEHNR and CDR2 is FQNEAQ in the germline V gene (reference sequence). V shed 6 bases and J 0 bases; nucleotides not matched to a gene: 8. The CDR3 spells CASSPHLAGSTDTQYF. The CDR3 DNA reads TGTGCCAGCAGTCCACATTTAGCGGGGAGCACAGATACGCAGTATTTT.

The chain employs TRBV5-1 and TRBJ2-7; 8 nucleotides agree with TRBD1. Germline V gene lookup returns CDR1 SGHRS and CDR2 YFSETQ. The CDR3 covers 14 residues. The junction had 6 bases not matched to a gene; V was cut back by 3 bases and J by 4 bases. The CDR3 spells CASSSSGTGYEQYF. CDR3 DNA sequence: TGCGCCAGCAGCTCGTCCGGGACAGGTTACGAGCAGTACTTC.

The J gene is TRBJ2-1, the V gene TRBV6-5; 9 bases line up with TRBD1. Per germline, CDR1 MNHEY and CDR2 SVGAGI. With 6 bases clipped from V and 4 bases from J, the junction kept 7 bases outside the gene matches. The CDR3 extends over 15 amino acids. CDR3 amino acids: CASRITGGAYNEQFF. In DNA, the CDR3 is TGTGCCAGCAGAATTACAGGGGGCGCGTACAATGAGCAGTTCTTC.

This chain connects TRBV5-1 to TRBJ1-5; 10 bases are shared with TRBD1. Germline V gene sequence: CDR1 SGHRS, CDR2 YFSETQ. Trimming took 5 bases from V and 4 from J; bases not matched to a gene: 3. The CDR3 is made up of 14 amino acids. CDR3 nucleotide sequence: TGCGCCAGCAGTTCGGGACAGGGGAATCAGCCCCAGCATTTT. It translates to CASSSGQGNQPQHF.

Only a few counts were recorded for this clone. This chain joins TRBV6-5 and TRBJ1-4; no clear D gene. The CDR3 totals 14 residues. Germline-derived CDR1 and CDR2 are MNHEY and SVGAGI. Between the trimmed V and J ends, which lost 6 bases and 8 bases, there was a span of 16 bases. The CDR3 reads CASSSGMNLEKLFF. The CDR3 DNA reads as TGTGCCAGCAGCTCCGGGATGAACCTAGAAAAACTGTTTTTT.

V is TRBV5-5 and J is TRBJ1-4, with D maybe TRBD1 (6 bases). Between the trimmed V and J ends, which lost 4 bases and 4 bases, there was a span of 14 bases. This CDR3 has 15 residues. Germline V gene lookup returns CDR1 SGHKS and CDR2 YYEKEE (reference sequence). The CDR3 spells CASSGQGRGNEKLFF. For the CDR3, the DNA is TGTGCCAGCAGCGGGCAGGGGCGCGGTAATGAAAAACTGTTTTTT.

This clone has only one observation. The rearrangement joins TRBV5-8 to TRBJ1-1; D is possibly TRBD1 (5 bases). This CDR3 has 15 amino acids. Germline CDR1 reads SGHTS; CDR2 reads YDEGEE. V was clipped by 7 bases and J by 7 bases, with 23 bases between them. CDR3 DNA sequence: TGTGCCAGCCGGCCTATGGGGCCGAGGTGGGGTGAAGCTTTCTTT. The encoded protein is CASRPMGPRWGEAFF.

This clone was detected only a few times. The J gene is TRBJ2-7, the V gene TRBV29-1, with D perhaps being TRBD1 or TRBD2 (5 bases each). This CDR3 region has 11 residues. The V gene lost 2 bases and the J gene lost 12 bases, with 14 bases spanning the gap. Per germline, CDR1 SQVTM and CDR2 ANQGSEA. The CDR3 DNA follows: TGCAGCGTTGAAAGCGAGGGGTCCCTGTACTTC. It specifies CSVESEGSLYF.

V gene TRBV5-1 combines with J gene TRBJ1-1, with D uncertain. Per the germline V gene, CDR1 is SGHRS and CDR2 is YFSETQ. The CDR3 length is 16 residues. The ends were cut back, 0 bases at V and 0 bases at J, with 12 bases in the middle. CDR3 region: CASSLEFRRVNTEAFF. The CDR3 bases are TGCGCCAGCAGCTTGGAGTTTCGACGGGTGAACACTGAAGCTTTCTTT.

A few counts support this clone. CDR3 region: CASSHHREAFF. CDR3 DNA: TGTGCCAGCAGTCATCATAGAGAAGCTTTCTTT. This chain joins TRBV6-5 and TRBJ1-1; D not certain. Germline V gene data show CDR1 as MNHEY and CDR2 as SVGAGI. The CDR3 is 11 amino acids. The V gene lost 5 bases and the J gene lost 8 bases, with 9 bases spanning the gap.

This chain uses TRBV5-1 with TRBJ2-3; D might be TRBD1 (5 bases). V lost 4 bases to trimming and J lost 4 bases, with 13 bases between them. This CDR3 region has 14 residues. Germline-derived CDR1 and CDR2 are SGHRS and YFSETQ. For the CDR3, the DNA is TGCGCCAGCAGCGACGGACACACCTCAGATACGCAGTATTTT. Residues: CASSDGHTSDTQYF.

The chain employs TRBV9 and TRBJ2-1; no definite D call. The germline V gene has CDR1 SGDLS and CDR2 YYNGEE. The CDR3 runs to 15 residues. V lost 1 base to trimming and J lost 0 bases, with 8 bases between them. CDR3 sequence: CASSVYLSSYNEQFF. The CDR3 DNA sequence: TGTGCCAGCAGCGTATACCTTAGCTCCTACAATGAGCAGTTCTTC.

This sequence joins TRBV4-1 and TRBJ2-3; the D call may be TRBD1 or TRBD2 (5 bases each). The CDR3 length is 16 residues. The ends were cut back, 2 bases at V and 1 base at J, with 13 bases in the middle. Germline-derived CDR1 and CDR2 are MGHRA and YSYEKL. The CDR3 DNA reads as TGCGCCAGCAGCCAACAGGGATGGACTGGCACAGATACGCAGTATTTT. It codes for CASSQQGWTGTDTQYF.

The rearrangement joins TRBV11-3 to TRBJ2-2; D is possibly TRBD1 (6 bases). V was clipped by 7 bases and J by 1 base, with 10 bases between them. Germline assignment: CDR1 SGHNT and CDR2 YENEEA. The CDR3 runs 14 residues. The CDR3 DNA is TGTGCCAGCACCAAGGGACAGAACACCGGGGAGCTGTTTTTT. Amino acid sequence: CASTKGQNTGELFF.